This T cell receptor beta chain appears in the sequencing data of a study of Graves' ophthalmopathy and Graves' hyperthyroidism. Study results and caveats: Blood samples also showed most expanded thyroid clonotypes exceeding 0.001 frequency. Ophthalmopathy cases were distinguished from stable hyperthyroidism by a 13-signature model, reaching 85% to 90% sensitivity and 81.08% specificity.

Beta-chain TCR CDR3 regions were amplified from RNA transcripts. The first round was an RT-PCR with HTBI primers, and the second round was a multiplex PCR. TCRdb reprocessed the multiplex PCR reads with MiXCR, giving one entry per CDR3 protein. The table includes around 1.1 million distinct CDR3 sequences, about 38% detected once. Lactation, pregnancy, uncontrolled infections and other autoimmune diseases were all grounds for excluding patients. The evidence that diagnosis relied on was clinical symptoms, serum thyroxine, TRAb, thyroid ultrasound and orbital computed tomography. This CDR3 has 14 residues. Trimming took 2 bases from V and 1 from J, leaving 8 bases between them. The germline V gene encodes CDR1 MNHEY and CDR2 SVGAGI. In regard to this clonotype: Its antigen remains unidentified.

Material: peripheral blood or thyroid tissue (not recorded which). This sequence originates from an adult man with Graves' hyperthyroidism. V usage is TRBV6-5 and J usage is TRBJ1-2; D not certain. CDR3 nucleotides: TGTGCCAGCAGTTACAACCGCTTTAACTATGGCTACACCTTC. Translated: CASSYNRFNYGYTF.